This TCR beta chain was profiled in a study of T cell repertoires in cytomegalovirus infection. There are a few counts of this clonotype. The target antigen is unknown. Each CDR3 protein gets one entry after TCRdb re-called the reads with MiXCR. The sample holds some 170,000 distinct CDR3 sequences, 15% to 20% seen once. Overall study findings and caveats: The ex vivo response showed dominance by HLA-C-restricted CMV-specific TCR beta clonotypes.

This TCR was sampled from a human donor in good health (CMV status not recorded). Some clones in this sample may be carry-over from other donors' samples. The sequenced sample consisted of CD8+ T cells from PBMCs.

The chain's CDR3 is CASSPSGGAGGEKNIQYF. The CDR3 DNA follows: TGTGCCAGCAGCCCTAGCGGGGGGGCTGGGGGAGAGAAAAACATTCAGTACTTC. The rearrangement uses TRBV7-8 and TRBJ2-4, with 12 bases lining up with TRBD2. Germline loops: CDR1 SGHVS, CDR2 FQNEAQ. The trim removed 5 bases at V and 4 bases at J, leaving 12 bases unmatched. This CDR3 has 18 residues.